These T cell receptor beta chains were read from a single sample in a study of T cell responses to AZD1222 COVID-19 vaccine. Produced via immunoSEQ multiplex PCR; TCRdb's table is partial and in-frame only. The table lists about 170,000 clones, roughly nine tenths of them singletons. Sequences were derived from peripheral blood, sampled on day 0 of AZD1222 vaccination. These receptors were taken from an adult in good health. Each CDR3 is given with its conserved first and last residue. A D gene is named only where the DNA matches it firmly. Size is stated for part of the rows, as once, few or many counts, or as a class when the clone is expanded.

D	V	J	size	DNA	CDR3
NA	TRBV2	TRBJ1-2	NA	TGTGCCAGCAGACCCCCACCGGCTGGCTACACCTTC	CASRPPPAGYTF
TRBD1	TRBV5-1	TRBJ1-4	NA	TGCGCCAGCAGCCTTGGGACAGTGGGTGAAAAACTGTTTTTT	CASSLGTVGEKLFF
NA	TRBV6-2/TRBV6-3	TRBJ2-5	NA	TGTGCCAGCAGTCTGTCGTTACGAGAGACCCAGTACTTC	CASSLSLRETQYF
NA	TRBV9	TRBJ2-1	NA	TGTGCCAGCAGCGTAGGCGGGGTCCTGTTCCAGTTCTTC	CASSVGGVLFQFF
NA	TRBV6-4	TRBJ1-6	NA	TGTGCCAGCAGTCAGGGGACTGCCTATAATTCACCCCTCCACTTT	CASSQGTAYNSPLHF
NA	TRBV6-1	TRBJ2-5	NA	TGTGCCAGCAGTGAAGTTCCTAAATACGGTGGACCGGTCACCCAGTACTTC	CASSEVPKYGGPVTQYF
TRBD1	TRBV6-2/TRBV6-3	TRBJ1-5	once	TGTGCCAGCAGCGGACAGGCGGGTCAGCCCCAGCATTTT	CASSGQAGQPQHF
NA	TRBV6-2/TRBV6-3	TRBJ2-3	NA	TGTGCCAGCAGTTACTTCGGAGACACAGATACGCAGTATTTT	CASSYFGDTDTQYF
TRBD1	TRBV10-3	TRBJ1-3	NA	TGTGCCCATAAGGGCAGGGGGCCTGGAAACACCATATATTTT	CAHKGRGPGNTIYF
NA	TRBV2	TRBJ2-2	NA	TGTGCCAGCAGTCGTGAGGCTCCCGGGGAGCTGTTTTTT	CASSREAPGELFF
TRBD1	TRBV7-9	TRBJ1-6	NA	TGTGCCAGCAGCCAAAGACCGGGACAGGGGACTTTGGCACCCCTCCACTTT	CASSQRPGQGTLAPLHF
NA	TRBV28	TRBJ2-5	NA	TGTGCCAGCAGTTTGGGCAGCAAACAAGAGACCCAGTACTTC	CASSLGSKQETQYF
NA	TRBV5-4	TRBJ2-1	NA	TGTGCCAGCAGCGGGTCGGCGGGAAAATACAATGAGCAGTTCTTC	CASSGSAGKYNEQFF
NA	TRBV28	TRBJ2-3	NA	TGTGCCAGCAGGTTAACGACATATATGAGCACAGATACGCAGTATTTT	CASRLTTYMSTDTQYF
NA	TRBV5-6	TRBJ2-7	NA	TGTGCCAGCAGCGAGGACAGAGCGGAATACGAGCAGTACTTC	CASSEDRAEYEQYF
NA	TRBV29-1	TRBJ1-2	NA	TGCAGCGTTGAACCTCCCATGGGCTATGGCTACACCTTC	CSVEPPMGYGYTF
NA	TRBV19	TRBJ2-2	NA	TGTGCCAGTAGTATCACCCAGGTGAACACCGGGGAGCTGTTTTTT	CASSITQVNTGELFF
NA	TRBV5-5	TRBJ2-2	NA	TGTGCCAGCAGCTCCTACGGGGAGCTGTTTTTT	CASSSYGELFF
TRBD1	TRBV10-3	TRBJ2-3	few	TGTGCCATCAGTCCCGGGACAGGGACAAAAACGGATACGCAGTATTTT	CAISPGTGTKTDTQYF
NA	TRBV24-1	TRBJ2-1	NA	TGTGCCACCAGTGCCCCGACAGGAGACAATGAGCAGTTCTTC	CATSAPTGDNEQFF
NA	TRBV27	TRBJ1-6	few	TGTGCCAGCAGTTTATCGGCAGGGGCCAATTCACCCCTCCACTTT	CASSLSAGANSPLHF
TRBD1	TRBV6-2/TRBV6-3	TRBJ1-5	NA	TGTGCCAGCAGTTACGAGACAGGGCTGAGGCAGCCCCAGCATTTT	CASSYETGLRQPQHF
NA	TRBV3-1/TRBV3-2	TRBJ1-2	NA	TGTGCCAGCAGCCAAGAAGCAACCCGGAGGGGTGGCTACACCTTC	CASSQEATRRGGYTF
TRBD2	TRBV6-2/TRBV6-3	TRBJ2-2	NA	TGTGCCAGCAGTTACCTAACGCTCGGGGGGGCGATTCCCGGGGAGCTGTTTTTT	CASSYLTLGGAIPGELFF
NA	TRBV29-1	TRBJ2-3	NA	TGCAGCGTGGGTGGGGACACGCTCACAGATACGCAGTATTTT	CSVGGDTLTDTQYF
NA	TRBV20-1	TRBJ2-1	NA	TGCAGTGCATTAGAAAATGAGCAGTTCTTC	CSALENEQFF
NA	TRBV7-2	TRBJ2-5	NA	TGTGCCAGCAGCGACCCCGGCAGGGGAGAGACCCAGTACTTC	CASSDPGRGETQYF
NA	TRBV2	TRBJ1-1	NA	TGTGCCAGCAGAAGGACACAGACGAACACTGAAGCTTTCTTT	CASRRTQTNTEAFF
NA	TRBV27	TRBJ2-1	NA	TGTGCCAGCAGCCTAAAAAGGGGTTCCAATGAGCAGTTCTTC	CASSLKRGSNEQFF
TRBD1	TRBV14	TRBJ1-1	few	TGTGCCAGCAGCCAGCAGGGGGCCCTAGGCACTGAAGCTTTCTTT	CASSQQGALGTEAFF
TRBD1	TRBV7-3	TRBJ1-1	NA	TGTGCCAGCAGCCGAGGACAGGGGGCATTTACTGAAGCTTTCTTT	CASSRGQGAFTEAFF
NA	TRBV14	TRBJ1-5	few	TGTGCCAGCAGCCACCGAGGGAACAATCAGCCCCAGCATTTT	CASSHRGNNQPQHF